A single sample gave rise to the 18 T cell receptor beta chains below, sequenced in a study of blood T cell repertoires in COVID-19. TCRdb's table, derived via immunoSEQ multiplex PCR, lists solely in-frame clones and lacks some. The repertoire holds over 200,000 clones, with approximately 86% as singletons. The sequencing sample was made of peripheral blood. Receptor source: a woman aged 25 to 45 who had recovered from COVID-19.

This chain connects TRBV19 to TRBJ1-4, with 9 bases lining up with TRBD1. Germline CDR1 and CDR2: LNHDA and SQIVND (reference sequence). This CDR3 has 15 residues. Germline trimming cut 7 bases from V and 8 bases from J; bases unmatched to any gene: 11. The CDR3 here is CASNPTDRGSEKLFF. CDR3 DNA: TGTGCCAGTAATCCAACGGACAGGGGAAGCGAAAAACTGTTTTTT.

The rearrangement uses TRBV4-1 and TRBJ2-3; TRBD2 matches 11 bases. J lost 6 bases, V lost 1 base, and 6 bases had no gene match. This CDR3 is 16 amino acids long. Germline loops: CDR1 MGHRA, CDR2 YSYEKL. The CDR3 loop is CASSQGGSGGEDTQYF. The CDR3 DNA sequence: TGCGCCAGCAGCCAAGGTGGTAGCGGGGGGGAGGATACGCAGTATTTT.

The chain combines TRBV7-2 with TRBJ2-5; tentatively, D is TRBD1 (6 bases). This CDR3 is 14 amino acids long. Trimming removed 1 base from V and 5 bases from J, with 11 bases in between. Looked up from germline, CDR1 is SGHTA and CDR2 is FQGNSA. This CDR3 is CASSLGGQGETQYF. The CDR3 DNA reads TGTGCCAGCAGCTTAGGGGGGCAGGGGGAGACCCAGTACTTC.

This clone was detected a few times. This CDR3 reads CASSSREGYEQYF. CDR3 nucleotides: TGTGCCAGCAGTTCCAGGGAGGGATACGAGCAGTACTTC. The V call is TRBV6-5, the J call TRBJ2-7, with 7 bases lining up with TRBD2. The CDR3 totals 13 residues. V lost 4 bases to trimming and J lost 4 bases; unmatched junction nucleotides: 4. The germline V gene has CDR1 MNHEY and CDR2 SVGAGI.

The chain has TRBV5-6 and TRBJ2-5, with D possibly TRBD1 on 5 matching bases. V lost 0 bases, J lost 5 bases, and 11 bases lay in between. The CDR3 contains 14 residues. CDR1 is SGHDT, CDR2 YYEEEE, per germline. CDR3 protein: CASSLAARAETQYF. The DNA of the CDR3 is TGTGCCAGCAGCTTGGCAGCCAGGGCCGAGACCCAGTACTTC.

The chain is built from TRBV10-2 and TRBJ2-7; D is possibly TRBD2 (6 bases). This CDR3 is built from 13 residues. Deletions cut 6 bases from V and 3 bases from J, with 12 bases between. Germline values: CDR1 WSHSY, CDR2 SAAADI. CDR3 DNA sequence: TGCGCCAGCAGGGATTTGGGGGGCTACGAGCAGTACTTC. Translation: CASRDLGGYEQYF.

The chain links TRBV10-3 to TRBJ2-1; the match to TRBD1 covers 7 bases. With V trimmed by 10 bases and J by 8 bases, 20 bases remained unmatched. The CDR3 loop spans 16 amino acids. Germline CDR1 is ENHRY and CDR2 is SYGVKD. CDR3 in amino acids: CATRGQRGRVDDEQFF. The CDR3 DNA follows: TGTGCCACCCGAGGGCAGAGGGGGCGAGTAGACGATGAGCAGTTCTTC.

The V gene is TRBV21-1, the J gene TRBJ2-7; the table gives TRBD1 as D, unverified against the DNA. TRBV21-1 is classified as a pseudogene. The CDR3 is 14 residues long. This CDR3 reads CASSMTGGKNEQYF. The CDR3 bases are TGTGCCAGCAGCATGACAGGGGGCAAAAACGAGCAGTACTTC.

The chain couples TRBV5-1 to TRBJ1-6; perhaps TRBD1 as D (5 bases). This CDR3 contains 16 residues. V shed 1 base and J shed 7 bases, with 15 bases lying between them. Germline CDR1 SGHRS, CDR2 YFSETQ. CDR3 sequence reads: CASSLIGGNSNSPLHF. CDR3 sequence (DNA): TGCGCCAGCAGCTTGATCGGGGGGAACTCAAATTCACCCCTCCACTTT.

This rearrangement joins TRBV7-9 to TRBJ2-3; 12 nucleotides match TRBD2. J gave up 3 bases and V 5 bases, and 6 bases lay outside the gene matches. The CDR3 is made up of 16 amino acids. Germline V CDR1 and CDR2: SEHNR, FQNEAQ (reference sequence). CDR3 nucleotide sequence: TGTGCCAGCAGCCTACTAGCGGGGGGTCAGACAGATACGCAGTATTTT. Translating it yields CASSLLAGGQTDTQYF.

CDR3 DNA: TGTGCCAGCAGCCCTATAGCGGGGCCCAATGAGCAGTTCTTC. It yields the protein CASSPIAGPNEQFF. The V and J genes are TRBV7-6 and TRBJ2-1; TRBD2 aligns across 8 bases. This CDR3 contains 14 residues. Losses at the gene ends were 5 bases for V and 6 bases for J; bases not matched to a gene: 6. Germline CDR1 is SGHVS and CDR2 is FNYEAQ.

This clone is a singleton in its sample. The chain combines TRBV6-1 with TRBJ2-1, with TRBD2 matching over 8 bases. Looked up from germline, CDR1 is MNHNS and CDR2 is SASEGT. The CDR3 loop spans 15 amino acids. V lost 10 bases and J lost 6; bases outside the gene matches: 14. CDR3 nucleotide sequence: TGTGCCACCACCGGGGGGGGGTCCCCCTTCAATGAGCAGTTCTTC. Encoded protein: CATTGGGSPFNEQFF.

CDR3 region: CASSQDSGQGAYDTQYF. CDR3 coding DNA: TGTGCCAGCAGCCAAGATAGTGGGCAGGGGGCTTATGATACGCAGTATTTT. The chain is built from TRBV4-2 and TRBJ2-3; 8 positions match TRBD1. With 0 bases clipped from V and 6 bases from J, the junction kept 11 bases outside the gene matches. The CDR3 spans 17 residues. CDR1 is LGHNA and CDR2 is YNFKEQ in the germline V gene.

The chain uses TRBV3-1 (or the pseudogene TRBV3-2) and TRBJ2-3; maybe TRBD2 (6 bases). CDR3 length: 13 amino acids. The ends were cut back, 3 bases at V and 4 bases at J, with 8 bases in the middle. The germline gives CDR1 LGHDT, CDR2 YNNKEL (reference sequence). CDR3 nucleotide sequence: TGTGCCAGCAGCCACCTAGCGTCAGATACGCAGTATTTT. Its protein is CASSHLASDTQYF.

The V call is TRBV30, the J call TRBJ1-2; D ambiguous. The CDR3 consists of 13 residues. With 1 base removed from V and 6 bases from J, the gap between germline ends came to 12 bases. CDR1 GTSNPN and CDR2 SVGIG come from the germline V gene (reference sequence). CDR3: CAWSGTEGHGYTF. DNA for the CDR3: TGTGCCTGGAGTGGCACGGAGGGTCATGGCTACACCTTC.

As DNA, the CDR3 is TGTGCCAGCAGTTTAGACGGGGATGAAAAACTGTTTTTT. It is translated as CASSLDGDEKLFF. The gene calls are TRBV6-5 and TRBJ1-4; D gene ambiguous. V was clipped by 4 bases and J by 6 bases, with 9 bases between them. The CDR3 runs to 13 residues. The germline V gene has CDR1 MNHEY and CDR2 SVGAGI.

The CDR3 reads CASEQGYEQYF. The DNA for the CDR3 is TGTGCCAGCGAGCAGGGTTACGAGCAGTACTTC. The chain couples TRBV6-5 to TRBJ2-7, with D possibly matching TRBD1 (5 bases). Germline V gene sequence: CDR1 MNHEY, CDR2 SVGAGI. Between the trimmed V and J ends, which lost 8 bases and 4 bases, there was a span of 9 bases. The CDR3 runs 11 residues.

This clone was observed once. The CDR3 sequence: CASSEDSLEAFF. CDR3 bases: TGTGCCAGCAGTGAAGATTCTCTTGAAGCTTTCTTT. The V call is TRBV6-1, the J call TRBJ1-1; unclear D gene. CDR1 MNHNS and CDR2 SASEGT come from the germline V gene. The CDR3 contains 12 residues. V lost 1 base and J 7 bases, leaving 7 bases between the germline ends.